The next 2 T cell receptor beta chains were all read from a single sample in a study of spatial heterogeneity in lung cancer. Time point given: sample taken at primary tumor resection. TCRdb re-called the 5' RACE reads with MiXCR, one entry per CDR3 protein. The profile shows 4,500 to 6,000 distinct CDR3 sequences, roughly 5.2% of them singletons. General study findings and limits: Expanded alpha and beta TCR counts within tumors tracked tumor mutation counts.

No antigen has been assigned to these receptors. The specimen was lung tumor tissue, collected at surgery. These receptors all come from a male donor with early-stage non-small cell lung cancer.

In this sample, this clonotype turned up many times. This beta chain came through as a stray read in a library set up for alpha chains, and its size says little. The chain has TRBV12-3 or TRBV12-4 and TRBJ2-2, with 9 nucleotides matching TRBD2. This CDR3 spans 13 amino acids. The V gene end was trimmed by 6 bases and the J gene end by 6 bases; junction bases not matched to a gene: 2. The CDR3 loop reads CASSQREAGELFF. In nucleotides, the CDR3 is TGTGCCAGCAGCCAGCGGGAGGCCGGGGAGCTGTTTTTT.

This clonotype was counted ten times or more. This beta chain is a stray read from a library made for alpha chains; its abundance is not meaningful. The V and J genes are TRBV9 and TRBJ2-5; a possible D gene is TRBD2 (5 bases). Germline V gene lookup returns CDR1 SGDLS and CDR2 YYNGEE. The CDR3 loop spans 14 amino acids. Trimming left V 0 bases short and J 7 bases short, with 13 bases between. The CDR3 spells CASSVEPGIATQYF. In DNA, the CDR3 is TGTGCCAGCAGCGTAGAACCCGGGATCGCGACCCAGTACTTC.